Sequencing of this T cell receptor beta chain was carried out in a study of T-cell reconstitution after alpha-beta-depleted transplantation in children. Overall study results and limits: T-cell counts and diversity at one year following transplant were attributed mainly to newly produced T cells. Expanded graft clones numbering several hundred reportedly gave rise to alpha-beta T cells about two months after transplant. In some patients, recipient T cells and intrathymic progenitors surviving conditioning explained high day-60 diversity.

The trim removed 2 bases at V and 7 bases at J, leaving 5 bases unmatched. In germline, CDR1 is LGHDT, CDR2 YNNKEL (reference sequence). This CDR3 is 15 amino acids long. This clonotype was seen more than once but under ten times. Its antigen is undetermined. As it was prepared, the TCRbeta library received unique molecular identifiers. TCRdb reanalysed the PCR reads using MiXCR and keeps one entry per CDR3 protein. The sample lists some 80,000 distinct CDR3 sequences, about a sixth occurring once. This sequence was found in a male patient under 10 years old who had a stem cell transplant for acute lymphoblastic leukemia, so the T cells may come from the graft donor. V gene TRBV3-1 combines with J gene TRBJ2-1; TRBD2 agrees at 10 bases. The sample here was PBMCs, mostly from graft donor cells, taken 360 days after TCRalphabeta/CD19-depleted stem cell transplant. CDR3 in DNA: TGTGCCAGCAGCCAATTAGCGGGAGGTTGGAATGAGCAGTTCTTC. Amino acid sequence: CASSQLAGGWNEQFF.